Below, one TCR beta chain is given with its context. TCRdb keeps only in-frame clones here, not all; method: immunoSEQ multiplex PCR. The profile shows about 80,000 clones, over 80% of them singletons. These data originate in a study of PD-L1 blockade in urothelial cancer. This sample's time point: pretreatment peripheral blood. This CDR3 spans 15 amino acids. J lost 0 bases, V lost 3 bases, and 3 bases had no gene match. CDR1 is MNHEY and CDR2 is SMNVEV in the germline V gene (reference sequence). The sequences come from PBMCs, collected around atezolizumab (anti-PD-L1) treatment. The genes are TRBV27 and TRBJ2-3, with 7 bases aligning to TRBD2. This receptor was obtained from a man aged 40-55 years with urothelial cancer. DNA for the CDR3: TGTGCCAGCAGTTTCCAGCGGGGTAGCACAGATACGCAGTATTTT. Residues: CASSFQRGSTDTQYF.